This entry lists 5 T cell receptor beta chains sequenced from one sample in a study of T cells in Graves' hyperthyroidism and ophthalmopathy. Researchers took RNA transcripts and amplified the TCR beta CDR3 regions from them. Using the HTBI primer set, a first-round RT-PCR was run on the TCR CDR3. One entry per CDR3 protein, called by TCRdb with MiXCR from the multiplex PCR reads. The sample holds a few hundred thousand distinct CDR3 sequences; less than 20% are singletons and the top ten take about 56%. Sequenced sample: blood. The receptors here all came from a woman aged 45-60 years with Graves' hyperthyroidism.

This clonotype was recorded at least ten times. The chain links TRBV4-1 to TRBJ1-1; tentatively, D is TRBD1 (5 bases). Trimming took off 0 bases at V and 1 base at J, with 9 bases between the two ends. The CDR3 consists of 15 residues. Looked up from germline, CDR1 is MGHRA and CDR2 is YSYEKL. The CDR3 nucleotides read TGCGCCAGCAGCCAAGAGGGGGGAGAGAACACTGAAGCTTTCTTT. Translating it yields CASSQEGGENTEAFF.

The V call is TRBV20-1, the J call TRBJ1-2, with D unclear. Trimming shortened V by 1 base and J by 7 bases, and 22 bases separated the two germline ends. This CDR3 has 16 amino acids. Germline V gene lookup returns CDR1 DFQATT and CDR2 SNEGSKA (reference sequence). In DNA form, the CDR3 reads TGCAGTGCTAGAGCTGCTCCGTTCGGGAGCGAGAGTGGCTACACCTTC. This encodes CSARAAPFGSESGYTF.

This clonotype was recorded many times. The chain uses TRBV10-2 and TRBJ2-1, with 8 bases aligning to TRBD1. V trimming: 2 bases; J trimming: 6 bases; junction bases outside the gene matches: 9. The CDR3 runs 16 residues. Germline CDR1 WSHSY, CDR2 SAAADI. In nucleotides, the CDR3 is TGCGCCAGCAGTGAGCGGACAGGGAGAGGGGGCAATGAGCAGTTCTTC. Its protein product is CASSERTGRGGNEQFF.

The J gene is TRBJ2-3, the V gene TRBV10-3, with TRBD2 matching 8 bases. V shed 2 bases, J shed 6 bases, and the junction held 4 bases outside the gene matches. CDR1 and CDR2 from the germline V gene are ENHRY and SYGVKD. CDR3 length: 14 amino acids. The CDR3 DNA sequence: TGTGCCATCAGTGAGGGTACTAGCGGTGATACGCAGTATTTT. Protein product: CAISEGTSGDTQYF.

The chain has TRBV2 and TRBJ2-7, with a tentative D call TRBD1 (6 bases). Per the germline V gene, CDR1 is SNHLY and CDR2 is FYNNEI. The CDR3 runs 13 residues. V was pared by 4 bases and J by 7 bases, with 14 bases between. The CDR3 coding sequence is TGTGCCAGCAGTGCTCAGGGGTCCGGGGAGCAGTACTTC. Amino acids: CASSAQGSGEQYF. The full variable domain, its missing parts supplied by reference TRBV2 and TRBJ2-7, is EPEVTQTPSHQVTQMGQEVILRCVPISNHLYFYWYRQILGQKVEFLVSFYNNEISEKSEIFDDQFSVERPDGSNFTLKIRSTKLEDSAMYFCASSAQGSGEQYFGPGTRLTVT.